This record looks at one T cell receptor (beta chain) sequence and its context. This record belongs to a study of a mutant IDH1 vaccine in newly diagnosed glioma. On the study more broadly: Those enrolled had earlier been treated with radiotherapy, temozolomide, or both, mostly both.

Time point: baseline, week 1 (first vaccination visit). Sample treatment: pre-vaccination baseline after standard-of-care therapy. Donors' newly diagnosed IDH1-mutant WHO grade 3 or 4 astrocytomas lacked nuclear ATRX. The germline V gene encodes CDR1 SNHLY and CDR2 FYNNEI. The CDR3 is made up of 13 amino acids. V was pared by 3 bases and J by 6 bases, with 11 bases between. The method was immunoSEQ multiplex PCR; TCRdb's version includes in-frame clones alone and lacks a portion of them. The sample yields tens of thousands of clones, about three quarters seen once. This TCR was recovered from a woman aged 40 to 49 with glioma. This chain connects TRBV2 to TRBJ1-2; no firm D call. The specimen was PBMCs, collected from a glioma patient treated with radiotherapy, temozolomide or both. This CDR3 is CASSEYSWNGYTF. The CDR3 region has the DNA TGTGCCAGCAGTGAGTATAGCTGGAATGGCTACACCTTC.